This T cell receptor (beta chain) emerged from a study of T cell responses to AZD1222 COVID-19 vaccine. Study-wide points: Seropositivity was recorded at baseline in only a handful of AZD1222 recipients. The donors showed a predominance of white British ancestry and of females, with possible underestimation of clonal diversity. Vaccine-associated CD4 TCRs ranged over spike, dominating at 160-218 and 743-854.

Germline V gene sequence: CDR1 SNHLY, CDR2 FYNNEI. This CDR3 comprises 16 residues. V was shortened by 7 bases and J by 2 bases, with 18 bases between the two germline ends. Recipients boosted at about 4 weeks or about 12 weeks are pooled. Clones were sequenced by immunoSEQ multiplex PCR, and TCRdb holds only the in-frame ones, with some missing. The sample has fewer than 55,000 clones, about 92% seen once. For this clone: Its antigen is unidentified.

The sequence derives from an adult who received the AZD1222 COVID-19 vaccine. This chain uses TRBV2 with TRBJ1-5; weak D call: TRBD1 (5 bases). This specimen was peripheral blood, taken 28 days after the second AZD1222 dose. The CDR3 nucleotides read TGTGCCAGCACCCCTCGGCAGGGTTGGGGCAATCAGCCCCAGCATTTT. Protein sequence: CASTPRQGWGNQPQHF.